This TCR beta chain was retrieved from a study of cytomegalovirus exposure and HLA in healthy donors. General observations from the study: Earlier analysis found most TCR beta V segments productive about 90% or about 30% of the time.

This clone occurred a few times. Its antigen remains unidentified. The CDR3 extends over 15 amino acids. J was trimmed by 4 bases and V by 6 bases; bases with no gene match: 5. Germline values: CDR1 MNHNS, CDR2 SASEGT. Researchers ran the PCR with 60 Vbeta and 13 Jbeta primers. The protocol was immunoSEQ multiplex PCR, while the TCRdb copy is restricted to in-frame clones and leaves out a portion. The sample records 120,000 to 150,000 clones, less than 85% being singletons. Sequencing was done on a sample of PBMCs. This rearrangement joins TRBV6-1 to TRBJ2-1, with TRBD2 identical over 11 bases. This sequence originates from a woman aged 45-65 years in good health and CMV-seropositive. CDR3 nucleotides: TGTGCCAGCAGCACGTTAGCGGGGGGGTACAATGAGCAGTTCTTC. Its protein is CASSTLAGGYNEQFF.